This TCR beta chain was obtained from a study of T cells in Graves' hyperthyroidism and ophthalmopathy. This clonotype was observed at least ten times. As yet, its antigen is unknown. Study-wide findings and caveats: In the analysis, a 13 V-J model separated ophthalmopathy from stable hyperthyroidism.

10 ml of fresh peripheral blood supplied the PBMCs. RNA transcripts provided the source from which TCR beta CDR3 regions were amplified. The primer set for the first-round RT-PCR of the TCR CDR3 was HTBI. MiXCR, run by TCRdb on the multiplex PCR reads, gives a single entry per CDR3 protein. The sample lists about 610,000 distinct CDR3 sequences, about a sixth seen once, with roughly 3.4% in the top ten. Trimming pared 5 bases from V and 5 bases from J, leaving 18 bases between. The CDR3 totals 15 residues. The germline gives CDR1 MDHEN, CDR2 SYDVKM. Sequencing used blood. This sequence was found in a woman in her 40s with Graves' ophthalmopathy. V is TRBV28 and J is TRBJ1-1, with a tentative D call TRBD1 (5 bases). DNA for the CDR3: TGTGCCAGCAGTCCCACGAGCGGGGCATGGACTGAAGCTTTCTTT. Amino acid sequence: CASSPTSGAWTEAFF. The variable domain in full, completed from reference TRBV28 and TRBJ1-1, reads DVKVTQSSRYLVKRTGEKVFLECVQDMDHENMFWYRQDPGLGLRLIYFSYDVKMKEKGDIPEGYSVSREKKERFSLILESASTNQTSMYLCASSPTSGAWTEAFFGQGTRLTVV.